This TCR beta chain was captured in a study of T cell repertoires in cytomegalovirus infection (dated by TCRdb to the late 2010s). Looking at the study overall: Because public TCR beta signatures pointed to carriage of CMV infection together with the matching HLA type, the HLA type of each donor mattered for the analysis.

About this clonotype: This clone's antigen is unknown. There are no base qualities to consult, and no much larger clone falls within one base.

A distance of 15 bases separates the germline ends of V and J, which lose 7 bases and 3 bases respectively. Inclusive of the bounding cysteine and phenylalanine, the CDR3 is 14 residues long. The read is trimmed to its CDR3 DNA, 42 bases read in frame from base 1. General study outcomes and caveats: In both this cohort and an independent roughly 330-donor cohort, the cumulative frequency of public TCR beta family members distinguished carriers of CMV infection plus the relevant HLA type. In the ex vivo response, HLA-C-restricted CMV-specific TCR beta clonotypes were dominant, and in two of eight donors the single most frequent clonotype came from this HLA-C-restricted group.

Sequencer: Illumina HiSeq 1500. TCRdb redid the processing of the public reads, applying fastp at Q25 and MiXCR, and retained in-frame beta chains. CDR3 protein sequences are deduplicated, and each keeps its most common genes and DNA. In this sample the table shows more than 150,000 distinct CDR3 sequences, 28% of which occur a single time. The ten biggest clones cover just over 30% of the sample. The chain is made from TRBV12-3 or TRBV12-4 and TRBJ2-5; the D gene is possibly TRBD1, with 5 bases matching. The source is a human donor in good health (CMV status not recorded). Some clones in this sample may be carry-over from other donors' samples. The specimen sequenced was PBMCs. The DNA sequence is given as TGTGCCAGCACTTCAAGGGGCTACAAAGAGACCCAGTACTTC. This gives the protein CASTSRGYKETQYF.